These 2 T cell receptor beta chains originate from one sample sequenced in a study of blood T cell repertoires in COVID-19. Profiled with immunoSEQ multiplex PCR; TCRdb holds only in-frame clones, not every one. The repertoire has some 140,000 clones, about 90% of them found once; the top ten carry 0.5% to 0.6%. The sequencing sample was made of peripheral blood. These receptors all stem from a man aged 50 to 60 with acute or convalescent COVID-19.

This chain uses TRBV27 with TRBJ1-1; perhaps TRBD1 as D (5 bases). The CDR3 runs to 13 residues. Germline lookup yields CDR1 MNHEY and CDR2 SMNVEV (reference sequence). The ends were cut back, 2 bases at V and 1 base at J, with 5 bases in the middle. The DNA of the CDR3 is TGTGCCAGCAGTTTAGGGGCGAACACTGAAGCTTTCTTT. Translation: CASSLGANTEAFF.

The V gene is TRBV5-1, the J gene TRBJ2-1; 14 nucleotides match TRBD2. Looked up from germline, CDR1 is SGHRS and CDR2 is YFSETQ. V was clipped by 6 bases and J by 9 bases; unmatched bases: 8. The CDR3 contains 15 residues. CDR3 DNA: TGCGCCAGCACACCGGGACTAGCGGGAGTGGTTGAGCAGTTCTTC. It codes for CASTPGLAGVVEQFF. The full variable domain, completed using reference TRBV5-1 and TRBJ2-1, is KAGVTQTPRYLIKTRGQQVTLSCSPISGHRSVSWYQQTPGQGLQFLFEYFSETQRNKGNFPGRFSGRQFSNSRSEMNVSTLELGDSALYLCASTPGLAGVVEQFFGPGTRLTVL.